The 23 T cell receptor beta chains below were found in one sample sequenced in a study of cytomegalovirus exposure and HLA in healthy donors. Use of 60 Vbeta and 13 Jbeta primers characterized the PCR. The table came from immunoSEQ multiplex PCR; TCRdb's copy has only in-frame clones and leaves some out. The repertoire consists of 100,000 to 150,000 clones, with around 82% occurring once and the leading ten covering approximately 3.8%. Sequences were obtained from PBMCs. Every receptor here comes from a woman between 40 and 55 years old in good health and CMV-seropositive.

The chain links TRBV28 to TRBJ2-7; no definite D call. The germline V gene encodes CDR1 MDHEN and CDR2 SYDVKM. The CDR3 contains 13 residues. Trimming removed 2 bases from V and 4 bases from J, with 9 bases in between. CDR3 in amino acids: CASSLAPGYEQYF. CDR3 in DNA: TGTGCCAGCAGTTTAGCCCCGGGTTACGAGCAGTACTTC. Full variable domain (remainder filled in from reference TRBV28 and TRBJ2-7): DVKVTQSSRYLVKRTGEKVFLECVQDMDHENMFWYRQDPGLGLRLIYFSYDVKMKEKGDIPEGYSVSREKKERFSLILESASTNQTSMYLCASSLAPGYEQYFGPGTRLTVT.

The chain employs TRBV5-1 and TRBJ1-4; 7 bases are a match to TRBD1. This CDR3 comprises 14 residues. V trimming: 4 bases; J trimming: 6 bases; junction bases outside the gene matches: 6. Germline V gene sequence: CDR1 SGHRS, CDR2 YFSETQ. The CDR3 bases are TGCGCCAGCAGCCGGGACAGAACCCATGAAAAACTGTTTTTT. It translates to CASSRDRTHEKLFF.

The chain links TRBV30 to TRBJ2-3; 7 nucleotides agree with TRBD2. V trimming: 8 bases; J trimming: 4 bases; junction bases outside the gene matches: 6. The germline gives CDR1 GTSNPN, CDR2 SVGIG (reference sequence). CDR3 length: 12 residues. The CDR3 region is CAGGLGPDTQYF. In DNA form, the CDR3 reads TGTGCCGGAGGACTAGGACCAGATACGCAGTATTTT. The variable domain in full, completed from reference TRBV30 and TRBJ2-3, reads SQTIHQWPATLVQPVGSPLSLECTVEGTSNPNLYWYRQAAGRGLQLLFYSVGIGQISSEVPQNLSASRPQDRQFILSSKKLLLSDSGFYLCAGGLGPDTQYFGPGTRLTVL.

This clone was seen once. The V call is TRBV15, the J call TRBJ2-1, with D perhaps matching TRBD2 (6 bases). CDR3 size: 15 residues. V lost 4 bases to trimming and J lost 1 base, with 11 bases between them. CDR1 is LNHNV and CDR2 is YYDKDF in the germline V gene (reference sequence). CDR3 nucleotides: TGTGCCACCAGCATGGTTGCGGGATCCTACAATGAGCAGTTCTTC. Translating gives CATSMVAGSYNEQFF.

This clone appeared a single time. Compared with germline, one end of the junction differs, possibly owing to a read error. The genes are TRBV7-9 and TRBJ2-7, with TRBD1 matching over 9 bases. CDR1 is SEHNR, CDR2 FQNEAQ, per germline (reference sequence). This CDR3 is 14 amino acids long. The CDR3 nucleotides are TGTTCCAGCACGGGGGACAGGGTCTCCTACGAGCAGTACTTC. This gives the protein CSSTGDRVSYEQYF.

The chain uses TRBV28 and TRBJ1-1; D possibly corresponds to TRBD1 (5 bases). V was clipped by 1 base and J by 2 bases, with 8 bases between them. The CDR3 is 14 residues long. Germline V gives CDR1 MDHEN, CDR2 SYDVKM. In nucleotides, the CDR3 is TGTGCCAGCAGTTTATACAGGAGAAACACTGAAGCTTTCTTT. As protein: CASSLYRRNTEAFF.

In DNA form, the CDR3 reads TGCAGCGCCCCTGGCGGGGGGCGTGGCTACACCTTC. It yields the protein CSAPGGGRGYTF. The chain joins TRBV29-1 to TRBJ1-2; D is possibly TRBD1 (6 bases). This CDR3 has 12 residues. The germline V gene encodes CDR1 SQVTM and CDR2 ANQGSEA. The V end was cut by 7 bases, the J end by 7 bases, with 16 bases between.

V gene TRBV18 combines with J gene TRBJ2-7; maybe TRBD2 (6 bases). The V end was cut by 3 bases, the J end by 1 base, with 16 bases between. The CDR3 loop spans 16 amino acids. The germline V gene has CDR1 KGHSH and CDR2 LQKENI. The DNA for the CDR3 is TGTGCCAGCTCACCGTCGGGGGTCCATAATTCCTACGAGCAGTACTTC. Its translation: CASSPSGVHNSYEQYF.

The CDR3 reads CASLAGVEDTQYF. DNA for the CDR3: TGTGCCAGCCTAGCGGGAGTGGAAGATACGCAGTATTTT. The chain joins TRBV6-1 to TRBJ2-3; 10 bases map to TRBD2. The CDR3 is 13 amino acids. Germline loops: CDR1 MNHNS, CDR2 SASEGT. Germline trimming cut 8 bases from V and 5 bases from J; bases unmatched to any gene: 4.

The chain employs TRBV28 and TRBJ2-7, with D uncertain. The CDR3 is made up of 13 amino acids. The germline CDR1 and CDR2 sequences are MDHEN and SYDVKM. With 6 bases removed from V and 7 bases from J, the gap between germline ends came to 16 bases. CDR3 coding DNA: TGTGCCAGCAGGTCAAACCTTTTCGGGGAGCAGTACTTC. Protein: CASRSNLFGEQYF.

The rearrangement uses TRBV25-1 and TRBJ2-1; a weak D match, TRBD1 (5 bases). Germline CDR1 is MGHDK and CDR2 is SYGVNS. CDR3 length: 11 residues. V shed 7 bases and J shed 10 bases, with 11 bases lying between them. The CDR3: CASNRQYEQFF. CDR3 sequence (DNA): TGTGCCAGCAACCGACAGTACGAGCAGTTCTTC.

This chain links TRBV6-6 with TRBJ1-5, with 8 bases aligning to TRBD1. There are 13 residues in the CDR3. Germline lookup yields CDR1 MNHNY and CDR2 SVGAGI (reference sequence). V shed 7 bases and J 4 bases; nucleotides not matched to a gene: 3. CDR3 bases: TGTGCCAGCATGGGACAGGTAAATCAGCCCCAGCATTTT. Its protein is CASMGQVNQPQHF.

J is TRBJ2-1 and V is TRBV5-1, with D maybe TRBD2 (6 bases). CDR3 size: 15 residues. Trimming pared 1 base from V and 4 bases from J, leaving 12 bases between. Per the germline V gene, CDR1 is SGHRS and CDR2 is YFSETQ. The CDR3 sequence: CASSLRREEYNEQFF. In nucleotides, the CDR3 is TGCGCCAGCAGCTTGAGGAGGGAGGAGTACAATGAGCAGTTCTTC.

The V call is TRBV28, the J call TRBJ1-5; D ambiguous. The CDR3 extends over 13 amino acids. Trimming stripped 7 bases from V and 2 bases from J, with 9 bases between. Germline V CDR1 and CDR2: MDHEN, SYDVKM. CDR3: CASTQIGNQPQHF. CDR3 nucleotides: TGTGCCAGCACCCAGATCGGCAATCAGCCCCAGCATTTT. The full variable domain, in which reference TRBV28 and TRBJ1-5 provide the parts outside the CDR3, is DVKVTQSSRYLVKRTGEKVFLECVQDMDHENMFWYRQDPGLGLRLIYFSYDVKMKEKGDIPEGYSVSREKKERFSLILESASTNQTSMYLCASTQIGNQPQHFGDGTRLSIL.

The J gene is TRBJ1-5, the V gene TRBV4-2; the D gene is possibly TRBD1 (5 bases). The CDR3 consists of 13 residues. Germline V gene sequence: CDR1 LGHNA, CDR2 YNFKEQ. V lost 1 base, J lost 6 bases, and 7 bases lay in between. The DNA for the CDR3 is TGTGCCAGCAGCCAAGGGGGGGGTCAGCCCCAGCATTTT. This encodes CASSQGGGQPQHF.

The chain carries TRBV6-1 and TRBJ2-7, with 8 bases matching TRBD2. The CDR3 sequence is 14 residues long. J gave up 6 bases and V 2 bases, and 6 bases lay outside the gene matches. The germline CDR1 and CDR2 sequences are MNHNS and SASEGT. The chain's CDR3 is CASSESRGTSEQYF. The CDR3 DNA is TGTGCCAGCAGTGAAAGTCGGGGGACTAGCGAGCAGTACTTC.

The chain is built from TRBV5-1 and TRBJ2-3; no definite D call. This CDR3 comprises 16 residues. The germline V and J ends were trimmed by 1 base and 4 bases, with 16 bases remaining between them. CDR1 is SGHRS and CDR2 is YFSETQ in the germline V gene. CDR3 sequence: CASSLKQLPPADTQYF. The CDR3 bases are TGCGCCAGCAGCTTGAAACAGTTGCCCCCCGCAGATACGCAGTATTTT.

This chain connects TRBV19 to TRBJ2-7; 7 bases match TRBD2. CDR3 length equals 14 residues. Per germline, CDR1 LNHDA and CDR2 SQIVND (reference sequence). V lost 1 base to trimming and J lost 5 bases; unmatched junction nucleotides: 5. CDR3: CASSIGGRVDEQYF. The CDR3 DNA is TGTGCCAGTAGTATAGGGGGGAGGGTCGACGAGCAGTACTTC.

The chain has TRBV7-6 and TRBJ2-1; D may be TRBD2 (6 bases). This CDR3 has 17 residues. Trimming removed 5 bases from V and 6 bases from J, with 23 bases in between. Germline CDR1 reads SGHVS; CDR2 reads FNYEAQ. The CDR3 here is CASSPLGGLAPPNEQFF. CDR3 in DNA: TGTGCCAGCAGCCCTCTTGGTGGGCTAGCGCCTCCCAATGAGCAGTTCTTC.

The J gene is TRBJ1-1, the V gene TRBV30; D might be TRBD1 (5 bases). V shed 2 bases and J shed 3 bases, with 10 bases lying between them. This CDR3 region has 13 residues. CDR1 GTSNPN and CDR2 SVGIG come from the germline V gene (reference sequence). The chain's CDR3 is CAWSPQGYTEAFF. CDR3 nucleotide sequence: TGTGCCTGGAGTCCGCAGGGCTACACTGAAGCTTTCTTT.

CDR3 sequence: CASRVEPYNEQFF. The DNA of the CDR3 is TGTGCCAGCAGGGTAGAACCCTACAATGAGCAGTTCTTC. The chain is built from TRBV28 and TRBJ2-1; no firm D call. The germline V and J ends were trimmed by 6 bases and 2 bases, with 8 bases remaining between them. In germline, CDR1 is MDHEN, CDR2 SYDVKM. CDR3 length equals 13 residues.

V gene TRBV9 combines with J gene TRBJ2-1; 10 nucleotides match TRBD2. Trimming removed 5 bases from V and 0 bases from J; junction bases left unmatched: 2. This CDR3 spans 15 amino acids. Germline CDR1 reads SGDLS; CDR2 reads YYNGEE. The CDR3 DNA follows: TGTGCCAGCAGTCAGCGGGAGGGCTCCTACAATGAGCAGTTCTTC. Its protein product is CASSQREGSYNEQFF.

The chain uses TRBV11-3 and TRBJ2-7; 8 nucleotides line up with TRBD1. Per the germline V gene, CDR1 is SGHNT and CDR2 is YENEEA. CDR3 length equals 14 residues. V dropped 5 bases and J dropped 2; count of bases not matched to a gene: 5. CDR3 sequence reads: CASSADRGTYEQYF. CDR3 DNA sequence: TGTGCCAGCAGCGCAGACAGGGGAACCTACGAGCAGTACTTC.